Following are 7 T cell receptor beta chains from one sample sequenced in a study of T cells in tumors after PD-1 blockade (dated by TCRdb to the late 2010s). The library was generated by the immunoSEQ multiplex PCR assay. TCRdb provides this immuneACCESS table in a form limited to in-frame rearrangements. Some clones are lacking; in checked studies, under half of them reflect an unresolved V gene, and why the rest are absent is not known. A total of roughly 3,800 clones appear in this sample, about 60% of them only once. 62% of the sample lies in the top ten. This specimen's time point label, interpreted: after anti-PD-1 therapy. The source was tumor tissue, collected after anti-PD-1 treatment. The source of these receptors is a human donor with cutaneous squamous cell carcinoma.

This clone came up once. The chain is built from TRBV4-2 and TRBJ2-7; D is unclear. Germline CDR1 LGHNA, CDR2 YNFKEQ. The germline V and J ends were trimmed by 0 bases and 0 bases, with 9 bases remaining between them. The CDR3 is made up of 15 amino acids. CDR3 sequence reads: CASSQEVSVSYEQYF. The DNA of the CDR3 is TGTGCCAGCAGCCAAGAGGTGTCCGTCTCCTACGAGCAGTACTTC.

This chain connects TRBV21-1 to TRBJ1-3. TRBV21-1 is flagged as a pseudogene. CDR3 length: 17 residues. CDR3 sequence (DNA): TGTGCCAGCATCCAAGATCAGCCAGCCCTCTCTGGAAACACCATATATTTT. It encodes CASIQDQPALSGNTIYF.

The chain is built from TRBV5-4 and TRBJ1-4; TRBD1 matches at 7 bases. CDR3 length: 14 residues. The germline CDR1 and CDR2 sequences are SGHNT and YYREEE (reference sequence). Trimming removed 4 bases from V and 6 bases from J; junction bases left unmatched: 6. The CDR3: CASSEQGRDEKLFF. The CDR3 DNA sequence: TGTGCCAGCAGCGAACAGGGGAGGGATGAAAAACTGTTTTTT.

This clone was seen more than once but under ten times. V and J are TRBV7-9 and TRBJ1-1, with unresolved D. The ends were cut back, 6 bases at V and 1 base at J, with 9 bases in the middle. The length of the CDR3 is 13 residues. Germline V gene sequence: CDR1 SEHNR, CDR2 FQNEAQ (reference sequence). The CDR3 DNA reads as TGTGCCAGCAGTGGTCTCCAGAACACTGAAGCTTTCTTT. Amino acid sequence: CASSGLQNTEAFF.

The rearrangement joins TRBV12-3 or TRBV12-4 to TRBJ1-2; D may be TRBD1 (6 bases). This CDR3 region has 11 residues. V lost 7 bases and J lost 12, with 15 bases in between. The CDR3 is CASTTGGGHTF. The CDR3 DNA is TGTGCCAGCACCACCGGGGGGGGGCACACCTTC.

The V and J genes are TRBV5-1 and TRBJ2-1; perhaps D is TRBD1 or TRBD2 (6 bases each). The CDR3 sequence is 14 residues long. The V gene lost 2 bases and the J gene lost 3 bases, with 9 bases spanning the gap. Germline V gives CDR1 SGHRS, CDR2 YFSETQ. DNA of the CDR3: TGCGCCAGCAGCTTAGGGGGACTCTACAATGAGCAGTTCTTC. Encoded protein: CASSLGGLYNEQFF.

In this sample, this clone turned up a few times. The V call is TRBV6-4, the J call TRBJ1-2; D is possibly TRBD1 (6 bases). The CDR3 covers 15 residues. With 5 bases removed from V and 6 bases from J, the gap between germline ends came to 19 bases. Germline V gene lookup returns CDR1 MRHNA and CDR2 SNTAGT. The chain's CDR3 is CASSPLAGAWDGYTF. CDR3 bases: TGTGCCAGCAGTCCACTAGCAGGGGCGTGGGATGGCTACACCTTC.